Included here is one TCR beta chain sequence, with context. Its antigen remains unidentified. The CDR3 is 15 amino acids. Germline V gene sequence: CDR1 LNHNV, CDR2 YYDKDF (reference sequence). Deletions cut 3 bases from V and 4 bases from J, with 12 bases between. The record originates from a study of cytomegalovirus exposure and HLA in healthy donors. Overall study results and limits: While the bulk of TCR sequences proved rare, some public TCRs turned up in many donors. The study had only CMV serostatus as immune exposure information.

Both 60 Vbeta primers and 13 Jbeta primers went into the PCR. As processed by the authors: Unique TCR beta chains numbered approximately 80 million in a later analysis, with about 9.9 million shared. The repertoire was sequenced with immunoSEQ multiplex PCR; TCRdb's copy has only in-frame clones and lacks some. V and J calls and clone size are given by that table; D and trimming were obtained from the DNA. The sample carries roughly 150,000 clones, approximately 80% recorded once. This TCR came from a woman between 50 and 59 years old in good health and CMV-seropositive. The V and J genes are TRBV15 and TRBJ1-4; D uncertain. The sample consisted of PBMCs. The CDR3 sequence: CATSRIKRFNEKLFF. As DNA, the CDR3 is TGTGCCACCAGCAGGATCAAGAGGTTTAATGAAAAACTGTTTTTT.